Below, one TCR beta chain is given with its context. Only in-frame clones appear in the TCRdb table, and some are missing; sequencing was by immunoSEQ multiplex PCR. The data contain approximately 180,000 clones, approximately 90% of them singletons. The data stem from a study of blood T cell repertoires in COVID-19. The germline V gene has CDR1 DFQATT and CDR2 SNEGSKA (reference sequence). CDR3 size: 11 residues. Trimming took 5 bases from V and 3 from J, leaving 7 bases between them. Sequencing input: peripheral blood. The receptor comes from a human donor in a cohort sampled during active COVID-19. This chain joins TRBV20-1 and TRBJ1-2; D uncertain. The CDR3 protein is CSAPGDYGYTF. CDR3 coding DNA: TGCAGTGCTCCGGGAGACTATGGCTACACCTTC.